This entry concerns a single TCR beta chain. Antigen unknown. The data were taken from a study of cytomegalovirus exposure and HLA in healthy donors. The study's findings and limits: After further analysis at a later stage, around 17,000 TCR beta sequences were associated with HLA alleles at 0.05 false discovery rate. Researchers reported in a later analysis that a missense DCLRE1C variant was tied to TCR beta V- and J-gene trimming. It was about 150 TCR beta chains that were listed as cytomegalovirus-associated.

The PCR used 60 Vbeta and 13 Jbeta primers. TCRdb's table, derived via immunoSEQ multiplex PCR, lists solely in-frame clones and lacks some. This table holds about 130,000 clones, 8.5% to 10% found once. Germline lookup yields CDR1 SGHTA and CDR2 FQGTGA. V was clipped by 8 bases and J by 1 base; unmatched bases: 5. The CDR3 runs to 16 residues. The TCR comes from a man aged 50-60 years in good health and CMV-seronegative. Material: PBMCs. The chain is built from TRBV7-3 and TRBJ2-3; TRBD2 aligns across 14 bases. In DNA form, the CDR3 reads TGTGCCAGCGGACTAGCGGGGGGCGGTGGCACAGATACGCAGTATTTT. It specifies CASGLAGGGGTDTQYF.